The source of this T cell receptor (beta chain) is a study of CD8+ T cells in alopecia areata. Study results and limitations: Across lesional scalp, and particularly alopecia totalis/universalis, clonality surpassed that of normal scalp. Tissue-resident alphabeta T cells belonging to normal skin likewise get sequenced within scalp specimens.

As for this clone: Antigen specificity is unknown.

The CDR3 is made up of 15 amino acids. Trimming stripped 3 bases from V and 0 bases from J, with 9 bases between. Germline CDR1 and CDR2: LGHNA and YNFKEQ. Reverse transcribed after extraction, RNA yielded cDNA as the sequencing template. Repertoires were generated with immunoSEQ multiplex PCR, while TCRdb's copy carries only in-frame clones and drops some. Among 90,000 to 130,000 clones listed, roughly 55% were seen once. The gene calls are TRBV4-2 and TRBJ2-4; D gene unclear. The sequenced material came from NKG2D-low CD8+ T cells sorted from blood. The TCR originated in a human donor with alopecia areata. The CDR3 region has the DNA TGTGCCAGCAGCCAGACCAGTCTAGCCAAAAACATTCAGTACTTC. This codes for CASSQTSLAKNIQYF.